These 30 T cell receptor beta chains were all obtained from the same sample, sequenced in a study of blood T cell repertoires in COVID-19. TCRdb's copy holds only in-frame clones and misses some; the assay was immunoSEQ multiplex PCR. Of hundreds of thousands of clones listed, around nine tenths were seen once; the top ten hold just over 7%. The sequenced sample was peripheral blood. The receptors come from a woman aged 60-75 years with COVID-19, enrolled during active disease.

The CDR3 DNA reads as TGTGCCAGCAGCCAGTCCATTGTGGGCGGGGGCTCCGAGCAGTACTTC. This encodes CASSQSIVGGGSEQYF. The chain joins TRBV9 to TRBJ2-7, with TRBD2 as a possible D gene (7 bases). Trimming removed 4 bases at V and 6 bases at J, with 23 bases between. Germline values: CDR1 SGDLS, CDR2 YYNGEE. The CDR3 loop spans 16 amino acids.

The V and J genes are TRBV9 and TRBJ2-2; 7 bases line up with TRBD2. Looked up from germline, CDR1 is SGDLS and CDR2 is YYNGEE. V lost 1 base and J lost 0; bases outside the gene matches: 9. The CDR3 extends over 18 amino acids. CDR3 amino acids: CASSVTAGRTANTGELFF. CDR3 coding DNA: TGTGCCAGCAGCGTAACAGCGGGGAGAACCGCGAACACCGGGGAGCTGTTTTTT.

V usage is TRBV6-6 and J usage is TRBJ2-1; D might be TRBD1 (6 bases). The V end was cut by 4 bases, the J end by 5 bases, with 9 bases between. Per germline, CDR1 MNHNY and CDR2 SVGAGI (reference sequence). The CDR3 extends over 13 amino acids. The CDR3 DNA follows: TGTGCCAGCAGTTCAGGACAGCACAATGAGCAGTTCTTC. Translation: CASSSGQHNEQFF.

The chain joins TRBV19 to TRBJ1-6; TRBD1 matches at 7 bases. CDR1 LNHDA and CDR2 SQIVND come from the germline V gene (reference sequence). The CDR3 is 14 amino acids. J was trimmed by 6 bases and V by 5 bases; bases with no gene match: 4. CDR3 DNA sequence: TGTGCCAGTAGTTCGCGGGACAGTAATTCACCCCTCCACTTT. This codes for CASSSRDSNSPLHF.

The rearrangement uses TRBV19 and TRBJ2-7; 7 bases fit TRBD1. CDR3 length equals 12 residues. V shed 8 bases and J 0 bases; nucleotides not matched to a gene: 1. The germline gives CDR1 LNHDA, CDR2 SQIVND (reference sequence). The DNA for the CDR3 is TGTGCCAGTCACAGGGGCTCCTACGAGCAGTACTTC. This encodes CASHRGSYEQYF.

The chain couples TRBV5-1 to TRBJ1-2, with TRBD1 matching 10 bases. The CDR3 runs to 15 residues. Germline lookup yields CDR1 SGHRS and CDR2 YFSETQ. Germline trimming cut 4 bases from V and 5 bases from J; bases unmatched to any gene: 8. The CDR3 nucleotides are TGCGCCAGCAGCCAGGGACAGGGGTTTTTATATGGCTACACCTTC. Encoded protein: CASSQGQGFLYGYTF.

This sequence joins TRBV5-4 and TRBJ1-4, with 7 positions matching TRBD1. Losses at the gene ends were 4 bases for V and 3 bases for J; bases not matched to a gene: 6. This CDR3 spans 15 amino acids. CDR1 SGHNT and CDR2 YYREEE come from the germline V gene (reference sequence). CDR3 region: CASSHSGTANEKLFF. CDR3 DNA sequence: TGTGCCAGCAGCCATTCCGGGACAGCTAATGAAAAACTGTTTTTT.

The chain has TRBV5-1 and TRBJ2-1; 7 nucleotides match TRBD2. The CDR3 contains 14 residues. From germline, CDR1 is SGHRS and CDR2 YFSETQ. The ends lost 5 bases at V and 7 bases at J; junction bases unmatched: 9. For the CDR3, the DNA is TGCGCCAGCAGGGTGACCGGGACTAATAATGAGCAGTTCTTC. Its translation is CASRVTGTNNEQFF.

This clone is a singleton in its sample. The chain has TRBV20-1 and TRBJ1-2; D possibly corresponds to TRBD1 (5 bases). V was shortened by 6 bases and J by 4 bases, with 12 bases between the two germline ends. CDR3 length: 12 residues. Looked up from germline, CDR1 is DFQATT and CDR2 is SNEGSKA (reference sequence). For the CDR3, the DNA is TGCAGTGCCAGTACGGGACTCTATGGCTACACCTTC. Translation gives CSASTGLYGYTF.

The gene calls are TRBV18 and TRBJ1-1, with D maybe TRBD1 (6 bases). The CDR3 loop spans 15 amino acids. Germline V gene sequence: CDR1 KGHSH, CDR2 LQKENI. Trimming cost V 4 bases and J 8 bases, with 20 bases left between them. The CDR3 sequence: CASSRSADSPSEAFF. CDR3 nucleotides: TGTGCCAGCTCACGATCGGCGGACAGCCCGTCAGAAGCTTTCTTT.

The V and J genes are TRBV18 and TRBJ2-1; 11 bases line up with TRBD2. This CDR3 has 15 residues. Germline CDR1 is KGHSH and CDR2 is LQKENI. V was clipped by 0 bases and J by 10 bases; unmatched bases: 5. The CDR3 sequence: CASSPPGLAAGEQFF. CDR3 bases: TGTGCCAGCTCACCACCGGGACTAGCGGCAGGGGAGCAGTTCTTC.

This chain links TRBV6-5 with TRBJ2-7; no clear D gene. This CDR3 is 13 amino acids long. V was trimmed by 5 bases and J by 7 bases, leaving 15 bases between them. Looked up from germline, CDR1 is MNHEY and CDR2 is SVGAGI. CDR3 nucleotide sequence: TGTGCCAGCAGTCCCCTGACACGAGAGGAGCAGTACTTC. Amino acids: CASSPLTREEQYF.

In its sample, this clone was seen a few times. The rearrangement links TRBV18 to TRBJ1-5, with 8 bases aligning to TRBD1. CDR1 is KGHSH, CDR2 LQKENI, per germline. This CDR3 spans 14 amino acids. V dropped 6 bases and J dropped 2; count of bases not matched to a gene: 3. The CDR3, as DNA: TGTGCCAGCTCCCTGGACAGGGGCAATCAGCCCCAGCATTTT. As protein: CASSLDRGNQPQHF.

This sequence joins TRBV25-1 and TRBJ2-7; TRBD1 agrees at 7 bases. The CDR3 extends over 13 amino acids. The germline V gene has CDR1 MGHDK and CDR2 SYGVNS. V trimming: 8 bases; J trimming: 5 bases; junction bases outside the gene matches: 9. The chain's CDR3 is CASLRQGGHEQYF. CDR3 in DNA: TGTGCCAGCCTAAGACAGGGTGGCCACGAGCAGTACTTC.

This chain links TRBV7-9 with TRBJ1-1; D is unclear. The CDR3 is 13 residues long. Germline CDR1 and CDR2: SEHNR and FQNEAQ (reference sequence). V dropped 3 bases and J dropped 3 bases, with 8 bases sitting between them. The DNA of the CDR3 is TGTGCCAGCAGCTTCGGGGATCACACTGAAGCTTTCTTT. Translation gives CASSFGDHTEAFF. Combining the CDR3 with reference TRBV7-9 and TRBJ1-1 gives the whole variable domain DTGVSQNPRHKITKRGQNVTFRCDPISEHNRLYWYRQTLGQGPEFLTYFQNEAQLEKSRLLSDRFSAERPKGSFSTLEIQRTEQGDSAMYLCASSFGDHTEAFFGQGTRLTVV.

The chain recombines TRBV5-1 with TRBJ1-1, with 7 positions matching TRBD1. The CDR3 covers 16 residues. Germline CDR1 SGHRS, CDR2 YFSETQ. The J segment lost 3 bases and the V segment lost 0 bases, leaving 8 bases of the junction unmatched. This chain's CDR3 is CASSLGLGGGDTEAFF. The CDR3 region has the DNA TGCGCCAGCAGCTTGGGATTAGGGGGCGGGGACACTGAAGCTTTCTTT.

This clone occurred a few times. The V gene is TRBV7-2, the J gene TRBJ2-2, with 10 bases identical to TRBD2. The germline CDR1 and CDR2 sequences are SGHTA and FQGNSA. After removal of 5 bases from V and 5 bases from J, the junction contained 8 bases not matched to a gene. The CDR3 runs to 16 residues. CDR3 sequence reads: CASSRSGGAGTGELFF. The CDR3 DNA reads TGTGCCAGCAGCCGGAGCGGGGGGGCTGGTACCGGGGAGCTGTTTTTT.

This chain joins TRBV29-1 and TRBJ1-1, with TRBD1 matching over 7 bases. CDR1 and CDR2 (germline): SQVTM, ANQGSEA. J gave up 6 bases and V 7 bases, and 11 bases lay outside the gene matches. The CDR3 totals 13 residues. CDR3 nucleotides: TGCAGCGGTGACAGGGAATCGTCCGCTGAAGCTTTCTTT. Translated: CSGDRESSAEAFF.

This clone showed up just once. The genes are TRBV18 and TRBJ2-7; 12 bases match TRBD1. V lost 5 bases to trimming and J lost 2 bases; unmatched junction nucleotides: 4. Germline V gives CDR1 KGHSH, CDR2 LQKENI. The CDR3 consists of 15 residues. The CDR3 DNA reads TGTGCCAGCTCATTGGGACAGGGGGCCCCCTACGAGCAGTACTTC. Amino acid sequence: CASSLGQGAPYEQYF.

The V and J genes are TRBV3-1 (or the pseudogene TRBV3-2) and TRBJ1-6; possible D gene TRBD1, 5 bases. This CDR3 has 17 amino acids. V was clipped by 3 bases and J by 7 bases, with 19 bases between them. CDR1 and CDR2 (germline): LGHDT, YNNKEL (reference sequence). This chain's CDR3 is CASSQISGRGGNSPLHF. The CDR3 nucleotides read TGTGCCAGCAGCCAGATTTCGGGGCGCGGAGGGAATTCACCCCTCCACTTT.

This chain connects TRBV19 to TRBJ1-4; D possibly corresponds to TRBD1 (5 bases). The length of the CDR3 is 13 residues. V was cut by 4 bases and J by 5 bases, with 8 bases left in between. The germline gives CDR1 LNHDA, CDR2 SQIVND (reference sequence). The CDR3 region has the DNA TGTGCCAGTAGTAACAGGTTAAATGAAAAACTGTTTTTT. Translated, it gives CASSNRLNEKLFF. The entire variable domain, with the rest obtained from reference TRBV19 and TRBJ1-4, is as follows: DGGITQSPKYLFRKEGQNVTLSCEQNLNHDAMYWYRQDPGQGLRLIYYSQIVNDFQKGDIAEGYSVSREKKESFPLTVTSAQKNPTAFYLCASSNRLNEKLFFGSGTQLSVL.

The rearrangement uses TRBV28 and TRBJ2-1; the match to TRBD2 covers 11 bases. J lost 5 bases, V lost 6 bases, and 0 bases had no gene match. The germline V gene has CDR1 MDHEN and CDR2 SYDVKM. The CDR3 is 13 residues long. CDR3 DNA sequence: TGTGCCAGCAGACTAGCGGGGGACAATGAGCAGTTCTTC. The encoded protein is CASRLAGDNEQFF.

The chain employs TRBV9 and TRBJ2-1; D is unresolved. CDR3 length: 15 amino acids. Trimming took 0 bases from V and 7 from J, leaving 14 bases between them. Germline CDR1 and CDR2: SGDLS and YYNGEE. This CDR3 is CASSVGFSPGNEQFF. CDR3 coding DNA: TGTGCCAGCAGCGTAGGGTTCTCTCCAGGTAATGAGCAGTTCTTC.

DNA for the CDR3: TGTGCCAGCAGCCCTCAGACAGGGTCTAGCACAGATACGCAGTATTTT. Translating it yields CASSPQTGSSTDTQYF. The chain combines TRBV7-2 with TRBJ2-3, with 7 bases matching TRBD1. Germline CDR1 is SGHTA and CDR2 is FQGNSA. The CDR3 is 16 residues long. Unmatched junction bases numbered 8, after V lost 5 bases and J lost 0 bases. The whole variable domain, filled in from reference TRBV7-2 and TRBJ2-3, reads GAGVSQSPSNKVTEKGKDVELRCDPISGHTALYWYRQSLGQGLEFLIYFQGNSAPDKSGLPSDRFSAERTGGSVSTLTIQRTQQEDSAVYLCASSPQTGSSTDTQYFGPGTRLTVL.

The genes are TRBV11-3 and TRBJ2-7, with 8 bases that match TRBD1. J lost 5 bases, V lost 3 bases, and 9 bases had no gene match. CDR1 is SGHNT, CDR2 YENEEA, per germline. The CDR3 contains 15 residues. The CDR3 here is CASSFLRGQDNEQYF. The CDR3 DNA reads as TGTGCCAGCAGCTTCCTCCGGGGACAGGATAACGAGCAGTACTTC.

This clone turned up a few times. The chain has TRBV18 and TRBJ2-7; weak D call: TRBD1 (6 bases). This CDR3 contains 14 residues. Germline V lookup: CDR1 KGHSH, CDR2 LQKENI. V lost 2 bases and J 2 bases, leaving 10 bases between the germline ends. The CDR3 region has the DNA TGTGCCAGCTCACCAATGCAGGGGACCTACGAGCAGTACTTC. This gives the protein CASSPMQGTYEQYF.

This clone came up a few times. The chain uses TRBV5-4 and TRBJ2-5, with 7 bases aligning to TRBD2. V lost 0 bases to trimming and J lost 9 bases; unmatched junction nucleotides: 8. Germline-derived CDR1 and CDR2 are SGHNT and YYREEE (reference sequence). The CDR3 spans 14 residues. The chain's CDR3 is CASSLELEGGSQYF. The CDR3 DNA sequence: TGTGCCAGCAGCTTGGAACTAGAGGGAGGGTCCCAGTACTTC.

CDR3 nucleotides: TGTGCCAGCAGCTTAGATCTCCTCAATGAGCAGTTCTTC. This translates into CASSLDLLNEQFF. V and J are TRBV11-3 and TRBJ2-1; D remains unclear. The CDR3 has 13 residues. V was cut by 0 bases and J by 6 bases, with 6 bases left in between. Germline loops: CDR1 SGHNT, CDR2 YENEEA.

A single count supports this clone. The chain uses TRBV7-3 and TRBJ2-1, with 10 bases that match TRBD2. J gave up 2 bases and V 5 bases, and 3 bases lay outside the gene matches. Germline loops: CDR1 SGHTA, CDR2 FQGTGA. The CDR3 runs to 15 residues. Written as DNA, the CDR3 is TGTGCCAGCAGCCCCGGGACTAGCGCCTACAATGAGCAGTTCTTC. Residues: CASSPGTSAYNEQFF.

This sequence joins TRBV11-2 and TRBJ1-1, with D uncertain. The germline V gene has CDR1 SGHAT and CDR2 FQNNGV. The CDR3 consists of 13 residues. The ends were cut back, 5 bases at V and 10 bases at J, with 17 bases in the middle. This CDR3 reads CASSPGSREAAFF. CDR3 DNA: TGTGCCAGCAGCCCAGGAAGTAGGGAGGCAGCTTTCTTT.